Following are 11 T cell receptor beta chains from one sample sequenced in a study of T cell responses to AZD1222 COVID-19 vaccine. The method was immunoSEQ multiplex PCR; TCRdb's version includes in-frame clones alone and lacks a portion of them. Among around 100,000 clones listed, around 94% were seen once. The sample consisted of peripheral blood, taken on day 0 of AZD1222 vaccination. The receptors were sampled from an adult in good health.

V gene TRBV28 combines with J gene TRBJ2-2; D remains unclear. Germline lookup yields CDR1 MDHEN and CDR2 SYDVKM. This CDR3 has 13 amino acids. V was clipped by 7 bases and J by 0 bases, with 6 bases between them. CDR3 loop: CASIGTNTGELFF. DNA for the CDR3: TGTGCCAGCATTGGGACGAACACCGGGGAGCTGTTTTTT.

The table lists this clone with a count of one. CDR3 protein: CASSLGEDSYEQYF. The CDR3 DNA is TGTGCCAGCAGCTTAGGGGAGGACAGTTACGAGCAGTACTTC. This rearrangement joins TRBV7-6 to TRBJ2-7; D possibly uses TRBD1 or TRBD2 (6 bases each). Deletions cut 1 base from V and 4 bases from J, with 11 bases between. Germline CDR1 reads SGHVS; CDR2 reads FNYEAQ. The CDR3 is 14 amino acids.

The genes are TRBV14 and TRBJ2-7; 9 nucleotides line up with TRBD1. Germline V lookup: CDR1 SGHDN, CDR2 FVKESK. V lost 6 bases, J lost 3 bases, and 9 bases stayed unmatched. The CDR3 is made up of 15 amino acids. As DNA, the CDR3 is TGTGCCAGCAGTCCCGGGACAGGGATTGTCTACGAGCAGTACTTC. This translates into CASSPGTGIVYEQYF. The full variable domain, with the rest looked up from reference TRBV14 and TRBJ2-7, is EAGVTQFPSHSVIEKGQTVTLRCDPISGHDNLYWYRRVMGKEIKFLLHFVKESKQDESGMPNNRFLAERTGGTYSTLKVQPAELEDSGVYFCASSPGTGIVYEQYFGPGTRLTVT.

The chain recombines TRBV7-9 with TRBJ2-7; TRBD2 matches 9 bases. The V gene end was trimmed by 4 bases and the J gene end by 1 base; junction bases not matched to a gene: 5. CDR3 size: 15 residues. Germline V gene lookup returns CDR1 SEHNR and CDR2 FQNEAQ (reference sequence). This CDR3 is CASSSSSGVSYEQYF. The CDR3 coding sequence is TGTGCCAGCAGCTCCTCTAGCGGGGTATCCTACGAGCAGTACTTC.

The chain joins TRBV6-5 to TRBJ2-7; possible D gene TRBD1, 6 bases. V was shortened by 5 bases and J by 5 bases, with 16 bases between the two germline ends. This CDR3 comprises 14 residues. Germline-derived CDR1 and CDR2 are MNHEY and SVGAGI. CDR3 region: CASSNDYRVHEQYF. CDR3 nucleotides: TGTGCCAGCAGTAACGATTACAGGGTCCACGAGCAGTACTTC.

The CDR3 DNA sequence: TGTGCCAGCAGCCCCGGACAGCTCATCATGAACACTGAAGCTTTCTTT. Its protein is CASSPGQLIMNTEAFF. The chain is built from TRBV7-9 and TRBJ1-1; TRBD1 might be the D (6 bases). CDR3 size: 16 residues. The germline gives CDR1 SEHNR, CDR2 FQNEAQ (reference sequence). V lost 5 bases, J lost 0 bases, and 16 bases lay in between.

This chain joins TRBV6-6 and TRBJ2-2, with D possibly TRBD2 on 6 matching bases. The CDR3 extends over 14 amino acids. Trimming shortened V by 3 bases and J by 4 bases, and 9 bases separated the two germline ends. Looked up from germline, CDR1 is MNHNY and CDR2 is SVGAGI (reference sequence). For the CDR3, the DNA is TGTGCCAGCAGTTATGGGGGGAGCACCGGGGAGCTGTTTTTT. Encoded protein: CASSYGGSTGELFF.

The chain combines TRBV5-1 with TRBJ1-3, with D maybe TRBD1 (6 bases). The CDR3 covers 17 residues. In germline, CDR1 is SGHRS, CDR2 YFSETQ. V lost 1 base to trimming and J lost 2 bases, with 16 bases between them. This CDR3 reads CASSLLQAGAAGNTIYF. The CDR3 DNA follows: TGCGCCAGCAGCTTGCTGCAGGCGGGGGCCGCTGGAAACACCATATATTTT.

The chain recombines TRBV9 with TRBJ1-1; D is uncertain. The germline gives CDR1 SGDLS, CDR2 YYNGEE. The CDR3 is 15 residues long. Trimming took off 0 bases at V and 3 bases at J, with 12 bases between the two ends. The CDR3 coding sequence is TGTGCCAGCAGCGTAGCTCAGGTGCTGGACACTGAAGCTTTCTTT. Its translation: CASSVAQVLDTEAFF.

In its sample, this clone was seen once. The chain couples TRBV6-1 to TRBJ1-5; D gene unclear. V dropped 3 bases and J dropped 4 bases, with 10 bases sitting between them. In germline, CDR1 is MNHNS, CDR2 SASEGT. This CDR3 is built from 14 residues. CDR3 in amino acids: CASSDIKGNQPQHF. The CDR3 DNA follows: TGTGCCAGCAGTGATATTAAGGGAAATCAGCCCCAGCATTTT.

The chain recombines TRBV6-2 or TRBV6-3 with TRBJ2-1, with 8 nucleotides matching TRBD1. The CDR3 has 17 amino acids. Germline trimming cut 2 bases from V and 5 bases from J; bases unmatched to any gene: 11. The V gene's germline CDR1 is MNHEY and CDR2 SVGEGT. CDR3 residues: CASSYDGGRTGHNEQFF. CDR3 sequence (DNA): TGTGCCAGCAGTTACGATGGCGGGCGGACAGGGCACAATGAGCAGTTCTTC.